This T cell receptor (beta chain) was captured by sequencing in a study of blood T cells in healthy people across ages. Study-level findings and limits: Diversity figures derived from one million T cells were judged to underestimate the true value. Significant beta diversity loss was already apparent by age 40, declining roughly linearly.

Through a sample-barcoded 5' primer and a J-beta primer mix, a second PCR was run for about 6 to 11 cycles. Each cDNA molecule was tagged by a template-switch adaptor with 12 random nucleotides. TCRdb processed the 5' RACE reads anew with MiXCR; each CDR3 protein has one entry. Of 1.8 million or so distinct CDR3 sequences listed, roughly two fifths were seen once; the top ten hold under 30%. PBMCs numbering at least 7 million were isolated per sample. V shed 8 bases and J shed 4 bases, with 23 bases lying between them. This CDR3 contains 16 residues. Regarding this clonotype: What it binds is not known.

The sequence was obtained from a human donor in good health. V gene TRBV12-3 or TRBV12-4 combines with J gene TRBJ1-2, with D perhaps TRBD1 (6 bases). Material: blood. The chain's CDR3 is CASAGGDTGPFYGYTF. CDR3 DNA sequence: TGTGCCAGCGCGGGGGGCGACACCGGGCCCTTCTATGGCTACACCTTC.